This T cell receptor (beta chain) was captured in a study of shared clonotypes between healthy human individuals. As for the study in general: The plates for each donor numbered three CD4 naive, three CD4 memory, two CD8 naive and one CD8 memory.

Study results and caveats: Naive subsets, compared against memory subsets, generally had larger estimated richness values.

The protocol was immunoSEQ multiplex PCR, while the TCRdb copy is restricted to in-frame clones and leaves out a portion. The sample consists of about 670,000 clones, approximately 79% of them appearing once. Losses at the gene ends were 5 bases for V and 0 bases for J; bases not matched to a gene: 7. Germline CDR1 reads LNHDA; CDR2 reads SQIVND (reference sequence). This CDR3 contains 16 residues. As to this clone: The antigen is not known.

This TCR came from a woman aged 25 to 39 in good health. Sequencing was done on a sample of memory CD4+ T cells sorted from blood. As for subset: CD45RA-negative fraction. The gene calls are TRBV19 and TRBJ1-5; 7 bases align to TRBD1. The DNA for the CDR3 is TGTGCCAGTAGTCCCGGGACAGTTTATAGCAATCAGCCCCAGCATTTT. Its translation is CASSPGTVYSNQPQHF.